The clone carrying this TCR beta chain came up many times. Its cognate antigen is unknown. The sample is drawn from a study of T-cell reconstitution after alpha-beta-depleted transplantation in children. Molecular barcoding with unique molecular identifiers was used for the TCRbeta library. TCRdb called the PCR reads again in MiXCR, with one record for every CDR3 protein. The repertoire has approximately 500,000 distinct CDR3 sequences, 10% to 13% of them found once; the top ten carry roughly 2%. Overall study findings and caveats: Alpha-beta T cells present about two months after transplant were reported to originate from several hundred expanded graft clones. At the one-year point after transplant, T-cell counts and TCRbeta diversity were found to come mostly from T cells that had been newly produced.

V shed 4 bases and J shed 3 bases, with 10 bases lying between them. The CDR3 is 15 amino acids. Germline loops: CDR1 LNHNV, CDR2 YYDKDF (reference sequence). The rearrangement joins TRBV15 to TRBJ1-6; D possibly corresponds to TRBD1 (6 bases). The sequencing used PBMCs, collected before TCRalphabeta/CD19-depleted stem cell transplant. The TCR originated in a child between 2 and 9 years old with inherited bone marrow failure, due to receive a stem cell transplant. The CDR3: CATSIGTSYNSPLHF. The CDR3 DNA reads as TGTGCCACCAGCATCGGGACAAGCTATAATTCACCCCTCCACTTT.